The text below deals with one TCR beta chain. Its antigen is not known. The data were taken from a study of cytomegalovirus exposure and HLA in healthy donors. Study at large: The 550 to 700 first-cohort repertoires and the 130 or so validation repertoires shared the same platform, a later analysis reported. General study results and limits: According to a later analysis, TCR clusters from the first cohort tended to co-occur in the roughly 120 validation repertoires. According to the study, 160 or so TCR beta chains were cytomegalovirus-associated.

Data came from immunoSEQ multiplex PCR; TCRdb stores just in-frame clones and leaves some out. Of 80,000 to 95,000 clones listed, 85% to 95% are singletons. Material for sequencing was PBMCs. This receptor was identified in a woman aged 25 to 39 in good health and CMV-seropositive.

The CDR3 here is CASSQDLGGPDTQYF. The CDR3 bases are TGCGCCAGCAGCCAAGATCTAGGCGGGCCAGATACGCAGTATTTT. The chain recombines TRBV4-3 with TRBJ2-3; weak D call: TRBD2 (5 bases). The CDR3 covers 15 residues. Deletions cut 0 bases from V and 4 bases from J, with 11 bases between. Germline V gene lookup returns CDR1 LGHNA and CDR2 YSLEER.